The 3 T cell receptor beta chains given below trace back to one sample, sequenced in a study of memory CD4+ T cells and cytomegalovirus serostatus. This table comes from immunoSEQ multiplex PCR, and its TCRdb copy is limited to in-frame clones, with some not included. The sample lists about 75,000 clones; 75% to 85% were seen once. Single viable CD3+CD4+CD8-CD45RO+ cells were sorted as the memory CD4+ T cells. Sequencing used memory CD4+ T cells from blood. These receptors originate from an adult in good health and CMV-seropositive.

This clone is large by share. The V and J genes are TRBV6-1 and TRBJ2-6, with 8 bases aligning to TRBD1. Germline assignment: CDR1 MNHNS and CDR2 SASEGT. V shed 2 bases, J shed 2 bases, and the junction held 8 bases outside the gene matches. The CDR3 is 18 residues long. CDR3 in amino acids: CASSERVLQGAGANVLTF. CDR3 bases: TGTGCCAGCAGTGAACGGGTTTTACAGGGGGCTGGGGCCAACGTCCTGACTTTC.

This clone was observed a few times. The chain carries TRBV10-3 and TRBJ1-5; the D gene is possibly TRBD1 (5 bases). CDR1 and CDR2 from the germline V gene are ENHRY and SYGVKD. The CDR3 length is 19 residues. V lost 5 bases, J lost 5 bases, and 28 bases lay in between. CDR3 DNA sequence: TGTGCCATCAGTAAGGGACCCAGTGGGGATTTAGAGTTCCATCAGCCCCAGCATTTT. Encoded protein: CAISKGPSGDLEFHQPQHF.

The V gene is TRBV10-3, the J gene TRBJ1-5; possibly TRBD1 for D (5 bases). V was pared by 2 bases and J by 3 bases, with 8 bases between. The V gene's germline CDR1 is ENHRY and CDR2 SYGVKD. This CDR3 has 14 residues. The chain's CDR3 is CAISEGASNQPQHF. CDR3 bases: TGTGCCATCAGTGAGGGGGCCTCCAATCAGCCCCAGCATTTT.